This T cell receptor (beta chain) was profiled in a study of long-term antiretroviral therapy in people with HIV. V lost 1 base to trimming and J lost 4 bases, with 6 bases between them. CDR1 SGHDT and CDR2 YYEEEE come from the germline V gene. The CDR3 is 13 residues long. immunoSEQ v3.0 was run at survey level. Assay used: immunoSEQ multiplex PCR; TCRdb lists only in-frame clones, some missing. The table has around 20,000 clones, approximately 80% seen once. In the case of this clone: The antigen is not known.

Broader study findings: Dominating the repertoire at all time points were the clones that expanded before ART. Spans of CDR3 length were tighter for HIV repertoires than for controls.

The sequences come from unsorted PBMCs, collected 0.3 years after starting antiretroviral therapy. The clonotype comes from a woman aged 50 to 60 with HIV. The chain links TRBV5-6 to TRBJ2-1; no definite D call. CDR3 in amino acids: CASSLRGYNEQFF. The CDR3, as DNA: TGTGCCAGCAGCTTGCGCGGATACAATGAGCAGTTCTTC.